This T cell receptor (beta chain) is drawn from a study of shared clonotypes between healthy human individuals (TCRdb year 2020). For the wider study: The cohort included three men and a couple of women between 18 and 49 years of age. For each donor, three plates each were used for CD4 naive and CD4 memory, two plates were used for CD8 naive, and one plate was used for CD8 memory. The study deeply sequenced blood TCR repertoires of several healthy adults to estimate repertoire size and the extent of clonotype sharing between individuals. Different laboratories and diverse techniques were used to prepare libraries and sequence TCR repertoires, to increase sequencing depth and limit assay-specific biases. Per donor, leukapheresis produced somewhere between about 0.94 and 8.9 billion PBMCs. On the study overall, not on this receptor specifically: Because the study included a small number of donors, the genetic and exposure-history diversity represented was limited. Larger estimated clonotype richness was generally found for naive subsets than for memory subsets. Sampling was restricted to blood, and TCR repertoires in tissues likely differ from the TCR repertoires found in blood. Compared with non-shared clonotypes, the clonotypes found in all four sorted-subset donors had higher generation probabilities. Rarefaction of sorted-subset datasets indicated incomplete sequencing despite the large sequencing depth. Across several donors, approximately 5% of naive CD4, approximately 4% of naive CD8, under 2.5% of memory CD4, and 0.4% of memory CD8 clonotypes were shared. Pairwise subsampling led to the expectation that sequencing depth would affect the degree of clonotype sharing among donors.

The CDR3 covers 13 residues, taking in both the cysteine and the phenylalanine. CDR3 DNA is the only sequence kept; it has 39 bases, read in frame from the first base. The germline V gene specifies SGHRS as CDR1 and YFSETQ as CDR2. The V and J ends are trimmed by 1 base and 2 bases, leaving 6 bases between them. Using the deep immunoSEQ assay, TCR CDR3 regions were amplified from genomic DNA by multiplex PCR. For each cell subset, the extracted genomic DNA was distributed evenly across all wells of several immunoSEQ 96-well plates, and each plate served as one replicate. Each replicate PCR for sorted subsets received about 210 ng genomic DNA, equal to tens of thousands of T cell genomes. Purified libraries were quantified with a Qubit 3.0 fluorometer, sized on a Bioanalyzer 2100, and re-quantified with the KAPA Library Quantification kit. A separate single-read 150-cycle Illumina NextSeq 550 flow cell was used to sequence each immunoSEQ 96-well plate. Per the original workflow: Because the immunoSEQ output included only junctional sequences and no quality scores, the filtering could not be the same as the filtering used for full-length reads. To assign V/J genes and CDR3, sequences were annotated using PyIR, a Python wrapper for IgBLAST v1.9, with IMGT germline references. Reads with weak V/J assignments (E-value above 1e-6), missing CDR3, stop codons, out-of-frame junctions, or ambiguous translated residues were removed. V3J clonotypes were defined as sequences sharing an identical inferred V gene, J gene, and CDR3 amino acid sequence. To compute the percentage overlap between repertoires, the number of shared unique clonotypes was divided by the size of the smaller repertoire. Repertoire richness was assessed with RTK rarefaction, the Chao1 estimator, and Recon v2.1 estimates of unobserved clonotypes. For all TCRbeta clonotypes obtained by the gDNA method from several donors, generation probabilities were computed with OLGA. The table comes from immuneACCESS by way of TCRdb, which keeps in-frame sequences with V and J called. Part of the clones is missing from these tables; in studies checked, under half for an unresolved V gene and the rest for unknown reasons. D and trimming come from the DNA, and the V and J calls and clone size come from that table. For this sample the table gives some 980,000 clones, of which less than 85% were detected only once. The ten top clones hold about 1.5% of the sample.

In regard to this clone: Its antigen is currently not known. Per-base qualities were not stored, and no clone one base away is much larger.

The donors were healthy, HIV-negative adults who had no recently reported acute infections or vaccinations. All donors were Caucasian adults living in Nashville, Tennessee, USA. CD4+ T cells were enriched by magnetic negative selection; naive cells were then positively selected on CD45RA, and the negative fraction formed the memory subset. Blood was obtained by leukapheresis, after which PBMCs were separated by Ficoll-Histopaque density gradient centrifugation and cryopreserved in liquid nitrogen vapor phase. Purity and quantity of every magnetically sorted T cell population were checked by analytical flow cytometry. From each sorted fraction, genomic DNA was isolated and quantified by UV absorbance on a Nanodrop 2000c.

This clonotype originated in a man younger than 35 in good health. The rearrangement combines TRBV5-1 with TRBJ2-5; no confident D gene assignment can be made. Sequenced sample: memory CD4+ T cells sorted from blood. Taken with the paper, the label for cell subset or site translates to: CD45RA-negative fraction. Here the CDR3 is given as CASSLWEQETQYF. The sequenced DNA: TGCGCCAGCAGCTTGTGGGAACAAGAGACCCAGTACTTC.